The 21 T cell receptor beta chains listed next were all sequenced from one sample in a study of CD8 T cells in ankylosing spondylitis. Study results and limitations: About 8 highly homologous variants made up a TCR beta motif, and this motif appeared characteristic of ankylosing spondylitis blood.

The antigens these receptors bind are not known. TCRdb re-analysed the 5' RACE reads in MiXCR, keeping a single row per CDR3 protein. Of over 600,000 distinct CDR3 sequences in the sample, roughly 19% are singletons; the top ten hold approximately 18%. The sample was blood, either unsorted or a sorted T cell fraction (not recorded which). The source is a male donor with ankylosing spondylitis.

This clonotype turned up a few times. The J gene is TRBJ1-1, the V gene TRBV6-5; TRBD1 is a possible D gene (5 bases). CDR3 length: 14 amino acids. V was pared by 0 bases and J by 5 bases, with 10 bases between. CDR1 is MNHEY, CDR2 SVGAGI, per germline. The CDR3 sequence is CASSYSRVRTEAFF. The CDR3 nucleotides read TGTGCCAGCAGTTACTCCAGGGTGCGGACTGAAGCTTTCTTT.

This clonotype has at least ten counts. This sequence joins TRBV6-5 and TRBJ2-2; D ambiguous. Germline V gene data show CDR1 as MNHEY and CDR2 as SVGAGI. The V gene lost 1 base and the J gene lost 7 bases, with 1 base spanning the gap. This CDR3 is built from 11 residues. Here the CDR3 reads CASSYFGELFF. The CDR3 DNA reads TGTGCCAGCAGTTACTTCGGGGAGCTGTTTTTT.

The chain has TRBV5-1 and TRBJ1-5; 11 nucleotides match TRBD1. The CDR3 is 14 residues long. Germline V lookup: CDR1 SGHRS, CDR2 YFSETQ. The ends lost 4 bases at V and 9 bases at J; junction bases unmatched: 6. CDR3 sequence (DNA): TGCGCCAGCAGCCTGGGGACAGGGGGGGTGCCCCAGCATTTT. Its translation is CASSLGTGGVPQHF.

The chain uses TRBV25-1 and TRBJ2-1, with 7 bases fitting TRBD1. Per germline, CDR1 MGHDK and CDR2 SYGVNS. The V gene end was trimmed by 1 base and the J gene end by 4 bases; junction bases not matched to a gene: 10. This CDR3 contains 17 residues. CDR3 in amino acids: CASSELRRGQSYNEQFF. The CDR3 DNA follows: TGTGCCAGCAGTGAATTGAGAAGGGGACAGTCTTACAATGAGCAGTTCTTC.

The sample holds a few counts of this clonotype. The V gene is TRBV7-9, the J gene TRBJ2-1, with no clear D. With 8 bases removed from V and 3 bases from J, the gap between germline ends came to 11 bases. The V gene's germline CDR1 is SEHNR and CDR2 FQNEAQ (reference sequence). This CDR3 is built from 13 residues. The CDR3 spells CASGKSRYNEQFF. CDR3 sequence (DNA): TGTGCCAGCGGGAAGTCCCGCTACAATGAGCAGTTCTTC.

The chain employs TRBV15 and TRBJ2-3; a weak D match, TRBD1 (6 bases). Germline V lookup: CDR1 LNHNV, CDR2 YYDKDF (reference sequence). Trimming took 5 bases from V and 2 from J, leaving 11 bases between them. The length of the CDR3 is 14 residues. The CDR3 coding sequence is TGTGCCACCAGCGGACGACAGGTCACAGATACGCAGTATTTT. It specifies CATSGRQVTDTQYF.

The chain is built from TRBV27 and TRBJ2-1; 9 bases fit TRBD2. The length of the CDR3 is 17 residues. Germline V CDR1 and CDR2: MNHEY, SMNVEV (reference sequence). Unmatched junction bases numbered 10, after V lost 6 bases and J lost 1 base. The CDR3 here is CASRREGSPNSYNEQFF. The CDR3 nucleotides are TGTGCCAGCAGGCGGGAGGGCTCGCCAAATTCCTACAATGAGCAGTTCTTC.

This rearrangement joins TRBV20-1 to TRBJ2-7, with 10 bases lining up with TRBD2. The CDR3 sequence is 16 residues long. The ends lost 3 bases at V and 4 bases at J; junction bases unmatched: 12. CDR1 and CDR2 (germline): DFQATT, SNEGSKA (reference sequence). The CDR3 DNA is TGCAGTGCTAGGGGAGGTGGGACTAGCGAATCTTACGAGCAGTACTTC. Protein sequence: CSARGGGTSESYEQYF.

The chain links TRBV14 to TRBJ1-6, with D unclear. Deletions cut 6 bases from V and 2 bases from J, with 11 bases between. CDR3 length: 15 residues. Germline CDR1 is SGHDN and CDR2 is FVKESK. The CDR3 is CASSNGLPYNSPLHF. CDR3 DNA sequence: TGTGCCAGCAGTAACGGTCTGCCCTATAATTCACCCCTCCACTTT.

The rearrangement links TRBV6-2 or TRBV6-3 to TRBJ2-1, with D possibly being TRBD2 (5 bases). The germline V and J ends were trimmed by 6 bases and 9 bases, with 24 bases remaining between them. The CDR3 is made up of 16 amino acids. Germline values: CDR1 MNHEY, CDR2 SVGEGT. In DNA form, the CDR3 reads TGTGCCAGCAGGGTGGGTGTTGAACTAGGTGTGAGTGAGCAGTTCTTC. This encodes CASRVGVELGVSEQFF.

This clonotype appeared a few times. The chain links TRBV10-3 to TRBJ1-1; D is ambiguous. Germline V lookup: CDR1 ENHRY, CDR2 SYGVKD. Trimming removed 3 bases at V and 8 bases at J, with 13 bases between. CDR3 size: 13 residues. CDR3 in amino acids: CAISDPVQPEAFF. CDR3 in DNA: TGTGCCATCAGTGACCCCGTGCAGCCCGAAGCTTTCTTT.

This clonotype was observed a handful of times. The chain couples TRBV12-3 or TRBV12-4 to TRBJ2-3, with 9 bases identical to TRBD2. With 8 bases clipped from V and 6 bases from J, the junction kept 9 bases outside the gene matches. The CDR3 totals 14 residues. Here the CDR3 reads CASSRAGGVDTQYF. CDR3 sequence (DNA): TGTGCCAGCTCAAGGGCGGGGGGGGTGGATACGCAGTATTTT.

In this sample, this clonotype turned up a few times. The chain has TRBV12-3 or TRBV12-4 and TRBJ2-5; TRBD2 might be the D (6 bases). The CDR3 contains 16 residues. The germline V and J ends were trimmed by 6 bases and 1 base, with 18 bases remaining between them. Here the CDR3 reads CASSSRHTEGQETQYF. The CDR3 DNA is TGTGCCAGCAGCTCCCGCCACACGGAGGGCCAAGAGACCCAGTACTTC.

The V call is TRBV7-9, the J call TRBJ1-1; D gene uncertain. The ends were cut back, 5 bases at V and 1 base at J, with 14 bases in the middle. The CDR3 has 15 amino acids. From germline, CDR1 is SEHNR and CDR2 FQNEAQ (reference sequence). The CDR3 spells CASSPRQWRNTEAFF. DNA of the CDR3: TGTGCCAGCAGCCCCCGCCAATGGCGGAACACTGAAGCTTTCTTT. The whole variable domain, remainder taken from reference TRBV7-9 and TRBJ1-1, is DTGVSQNPRHKITKRGQNVTFRCDPISEHNRLYWYRQTLGQGPEFLTYFQNEAQLEKSRLLSDRFSAERPKGSFSTLEIQRTEQGDSAMYLCASSPRQWRNTEAFFGQGTRLTVV.

The rearrangement joins TRBV7-3 to TRBJ1-6, with 7 positions matching TRBD1. The CDR3 consists of 15 residues. Germline V CDR1 and CDR2: SGHTA, FQGTGA. J gave up 9 bases and V 4 bases, and 9 bases lay outside the gene matches. CDR3: CASSSRQGGGSPLHF. CDR3 in DNA: TGTGCCAGCAGCTCGAGACAGGGCGGGGGTTCACCCCTCCACTTT.

V and J are TRBV7-8 and TRBJ2-2, with TRBD1 as a possible D gene (5 bases). This CDR3 region has 15 residues. Germline values: CDR1 SGHVS, CDR2 FQNEAQ. Deletions cut 3 bases from V and 5 bases from J, with 13 bases between. Here the CDR3 reads CASSFGHIMTGELFF. DNA of the CDR3: TGTGCCAGCAGCTTTGGACACATCATGACCGGGGAGCTGTTTTTT.

CDR3 sequence (DNA): TGTGCCAGCAGTTTAGTGCTAGGACCCAACAATGAGCAGTTCTTC. Amino acids: CASSLVLGPNNEQFF. V and J are TRBV12-3 or TRBV12-4 and TRBJ2-1, with unresolved D. There are 15 residues in the CDR3. V was pared by 1 base and J by 5 bases, with 12 bases between.

This chain uses TRBV6-2 or TRBV6-3 with TRBJ1-2; D uncertain. There are 11 residues in the CDR3. Trimming took 7 bases from V and 3 from J, leaving 6 bases between them. From germline, CDR1 is MNHEY and CDR2 SVGEGT. CDR3 nucleotides: TGTGCCAGCATGGGAGACTATGGCTACACCTTC. Translated, it gives CASMGDYGYTF.

Only a few counts were recorded for this clonotype. The rearrangement links TRBV12-3 or TRBV12-4 to TRBJ1-2; D is unresolved. This CDR3 is built from 14 residues. Deletions cut 6 bases from V and 4 bases from J, with 15 bases between. This chain's CDR3 is CASSRAGEVYGYTF. In DNA form, the CDR3 reads TGTGCCAGCAGCCGAGCGGGAGAAGTCTATGGCTACACCTTC.

The gene calls are TRBV7-2 and TRBJ1-1; 10 positions agree with TRBD1. This CDR3 spans 14 amino acids. Germline CDR1 and CDR2: SGHTA and FQGNSA. V gave up 5 bases and J gave up 5 bases; unmatched junction bases: 5. The CDR3 protein is CASSKTGGLTEAFF. CDR3 coding DNA: TGTGCCAGCAGCAAGACAGGGGGCTTGACTGAAGCTTTCTTT.

This clonotype was observed a few times. The genes are TRBV7-2 and TRBJ2-3, with 7 bases identical to TRBD2. Trimming cost V 2 bases and J 0 bases; bases outside gene matches: 8. The CDR3 has 17 amino acids. Per the germline V gene, CDR1 is SGHTA and CDR2 is FQGNSA. CDR3 nucleotides: TGTGCCAGCAGCTTATCCCCGGGGGGACCTAGCACAGATACGCAGTATTTT. This sequence encodes CASSLSPGGPSTDTQYF.